The table lists the clone carrying this T cell receptor (beta chain) with a few counts. Its specificity is unknown. The source of the sample is a study of cytomegalovirus exposure and HLA in healthy donors. V lost 5 bases and J lost 4; bases outside the gene matches: 6. The CDR3 spans 15 residues. CDR1 and CDR2 from the germline V gene are MNHEY and SVGAGI. Study-wide findings and caveats: Analyzed later, association rates of TCRs varied across HLA loci, with DRB1 most and HLA-C fewest. Within an earlier analysis, most TCR beta V segments proved productive either about 90% or about 30% of the time. HLA restriction was apparent for most CMV-associated TCR beta chains in a later analysis.

Primers included in the PCR were 60 Vbeta and 13 Jbeta primers. Original analysis: In a later analysis, around 10 million of approximately 86 million unique beta chains occurred in at least two donors. Repertoires were generated with immunoSEQ multiplex PCR, while TCRdb's copy carries only in-frame clones and drops some. The V and J calls and clone size come from that table; D and trimming were worked out from the DNA. The repertoire holds more than 95,000 clones, with about 80% as singletons. The sample was PBMCs. This clonotype was obtained from a man younger than 40 in good health and CMV-seronegative. V is TRBV6-5 and J is TRBJ2-1, with 9 positions matching TRBD1. For the CDR3, the DNA is TGTGCCAGCAGTCCTGACAGGGGGGTGTACAATGAGCAGTTCTTC. Amino acid sequence: CASSPDRGVYNEQFF.